This TCR beta chain was identified during a study of blood T cell repertoires in COVID-19. Study-wide context: Samples representing acute and convalescent COVID-19 were sourced from the United States, Italy and Spain. The cDNA or gDNA used as material had been derived from T cells, B-cell-depleted T cells, or PBMCs.

Trimming stripped 4 bases from V and 8 bases from J, with 20 bases between. This CDR3 has 15 amino acids. Per germline, CDR1 LNHDA and CDR2 SQIVND (reference sequence). In the authors' workflow: Amplification from reference gene primers served as the basis for estimated nucleated cell counts. TCRdb keeps only in-frame clones here, not all; method: immunoSEQ multiplex PCR. V and J calls and clone size are given by that table; D and trimming were obtained from the DNA. The repertoire includes under 300,000 clones, 83% of them detected once, and 5.5% sits in the top ten. The sequencing sample was made of peripheral blood. The chain recombines TRBV19 with TRBJ1-2; D not certain. This sequence was found in a human donor in a cohort sampled during active COVID-19. CDR3 sequence (DNA): TGTGCCAGTAGTACTATGGGAGTTAGGTCTCAAGGCTACACCTTC. Protein: CASSTMGVRSQGYTF.